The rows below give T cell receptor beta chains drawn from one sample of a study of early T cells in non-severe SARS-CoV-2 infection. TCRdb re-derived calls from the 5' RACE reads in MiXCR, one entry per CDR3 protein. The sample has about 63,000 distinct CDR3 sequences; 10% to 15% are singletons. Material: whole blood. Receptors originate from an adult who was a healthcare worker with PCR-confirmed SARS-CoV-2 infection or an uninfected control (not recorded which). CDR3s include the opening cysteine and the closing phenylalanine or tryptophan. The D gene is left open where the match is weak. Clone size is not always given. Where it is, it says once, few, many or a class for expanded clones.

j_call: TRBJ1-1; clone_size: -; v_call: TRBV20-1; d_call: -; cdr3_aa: CSASRQLKAFF; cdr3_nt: TGCAGTGCGTCTAGACAACTCAAAGCTTTCTTT
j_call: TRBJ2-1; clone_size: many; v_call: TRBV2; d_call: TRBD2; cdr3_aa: CASRKSGGAANEQFF; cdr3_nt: TGTGCCAGCAGAAAGAGCGGGGGGGCCGCAAATGAGCAGTTCTTC
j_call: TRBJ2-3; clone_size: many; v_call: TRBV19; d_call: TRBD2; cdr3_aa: CAASGVRADTQYF; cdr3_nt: TGTGCCGCGAGCGGGGTTCGGGCAGATACGCAGTATTTT
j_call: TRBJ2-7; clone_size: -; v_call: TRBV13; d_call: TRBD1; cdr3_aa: CASSQLGTGYSYEQYF; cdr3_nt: TGTGCCAGCAGCCAGCTCGGGACAGGGTACTCCTACGAGCAGTACTTC
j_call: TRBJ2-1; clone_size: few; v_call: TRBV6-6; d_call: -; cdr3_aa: CASVNEQFF; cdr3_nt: TGTGCCAGCGTCAATGAGCAGTTCTTC
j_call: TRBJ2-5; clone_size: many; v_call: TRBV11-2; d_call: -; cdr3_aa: CASSLGLQETQYF; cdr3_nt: TGTGCCAGCAGCTTAGGCCTCCAAGAGACCCAGTACTTC
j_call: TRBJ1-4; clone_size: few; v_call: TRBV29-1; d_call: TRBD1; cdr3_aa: CSARDSNEKLFF; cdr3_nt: TGCAGCGCCCGGGACAGTAATGAAAAACTGTTTTTT
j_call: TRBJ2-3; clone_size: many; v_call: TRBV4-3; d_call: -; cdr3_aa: CASSQAVGGDPEDTQYF; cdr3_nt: TGCGCCAGCAGCCAAGCGGTTGGCGGGGACCCCGAAGATACGCAGTATTTT
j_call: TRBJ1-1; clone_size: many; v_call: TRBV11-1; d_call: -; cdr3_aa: CASSLGGDGAFF; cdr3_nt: TGTGCCAGCAGCTTAGGAGGGGACGGAGCTTTCTTT
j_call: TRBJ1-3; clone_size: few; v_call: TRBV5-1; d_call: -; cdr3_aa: CASSFTGLSGNTIYF; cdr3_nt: TGCGCCAGCAGCTTCACAGGACTCTCTGGAAACACCATATATTTT
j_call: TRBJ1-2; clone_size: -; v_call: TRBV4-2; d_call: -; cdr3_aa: CASSPGGYGYTF; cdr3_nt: TGTGCCAGCAGCCCGGGAGGCTATGGCTACACCTTC
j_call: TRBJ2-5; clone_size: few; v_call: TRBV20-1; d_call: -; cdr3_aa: CSARTPSAVETQYF; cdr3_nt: TGCAGTGCTAGAACGCCGTCCGCCGTGGAGACCCAGTACTTC
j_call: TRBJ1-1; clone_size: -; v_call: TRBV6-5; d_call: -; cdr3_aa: CASSYSVGTEAFF; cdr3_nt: TGTGCCAGCAGTTACTCCGTCGGAACTGAAGCTTTCTTT
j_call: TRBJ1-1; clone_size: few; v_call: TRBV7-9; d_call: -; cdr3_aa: CASSSQGVAEAFF; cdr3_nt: TGTGCCAGCAGCTCACAGGGAGTCGCTGAAGCTTTCTTT
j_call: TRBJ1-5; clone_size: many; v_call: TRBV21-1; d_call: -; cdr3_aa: CASKGGRGNQPQHF; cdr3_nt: TGTGCCAGCAAGGGGGGGAGAGGCAATCAGCCCCAGCATTTT
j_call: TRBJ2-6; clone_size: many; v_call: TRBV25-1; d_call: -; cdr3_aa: CASSERTGSGANVLTF; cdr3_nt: TGTGCCAGCAGTGAAAGGACGGGTTCTGGGGCCAACGTCCTGACTTTC
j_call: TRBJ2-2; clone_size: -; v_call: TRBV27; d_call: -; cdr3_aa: CASSPEGAGRNTGELFF; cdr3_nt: TGTGCCAGCAGCCCTGAGGGGGCGGGGAGGAACACCGGGGAGCTGTTTTTT
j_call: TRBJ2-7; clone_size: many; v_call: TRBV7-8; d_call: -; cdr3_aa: CASSSGLRTSHYEQYF; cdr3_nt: TGTGCCAGCAGCTCCGGCCTCAGGACATCCCACTACGAGCAGTACTTC
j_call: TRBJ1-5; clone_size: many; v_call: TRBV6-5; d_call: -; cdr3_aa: CASRPTGDSNQPQHF; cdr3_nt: TGTGCCAGCAGGCCTACAGGTGATAGCAATCAGCCCCAGCATTTT
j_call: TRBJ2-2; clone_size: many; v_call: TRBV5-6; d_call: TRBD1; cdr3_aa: CASRYRDRESGELFF; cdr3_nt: TGTGCCAGCAGGTACCGGGACAGAGAATCCGGGGAGCTGTTTTTT
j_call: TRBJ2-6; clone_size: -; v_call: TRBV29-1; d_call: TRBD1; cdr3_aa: CSVEGQGTGANVLTF; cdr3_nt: TGCAGCGTTGAAGGACAGGGTACTGGGGCCAACGTCCTGACTTTC
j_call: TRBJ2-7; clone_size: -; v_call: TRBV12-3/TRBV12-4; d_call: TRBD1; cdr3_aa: CASSQPGQGSYEQYF; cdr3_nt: TGTGCCAGCAGCCAACCGGGACAGGGGTCCTACGAGCAGTACTTC
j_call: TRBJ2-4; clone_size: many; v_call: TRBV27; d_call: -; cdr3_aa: CASSFAGLNIQYF; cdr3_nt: TGTGCCAGCAGTTTCGCAGGGTTAAACATTCAGTACTTC
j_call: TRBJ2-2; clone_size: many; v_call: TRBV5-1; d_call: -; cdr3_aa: CASSFEGTGELFF; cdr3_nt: TGCGCCAGCAGCTTCGAGGGGACCGGGGAGCTGTTTTTT
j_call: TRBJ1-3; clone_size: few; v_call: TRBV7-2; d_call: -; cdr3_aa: CASSPGPENTIYF; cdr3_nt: TGTGCCAGCAGCCCAGGCCCTGAAAACACCATATATTTT
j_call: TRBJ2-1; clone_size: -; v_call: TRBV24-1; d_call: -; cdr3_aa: CATSRNEPYNEQFF; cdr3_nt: TGTGCCACCAGTAGGAACGAGCCCTACAATGAGCAGTTCTTC